The TCR beta chain described here comes from a study of vaccination and CD4 T cells after COVID-19 (dated by TCRdb to 2022 to 2024). In terms of the full investigation: Every convalescent patient had a positive nasal swab PCR test for SARS-CoV-2, with mild disease in several patients and severe disease in one. The convalescent cohort comprised six males and four females, including two Hispanic individuals, seven Caucasians, two Asians and one multiracial person. Participants received two doses of either the Pfizer-BioNTech BNT162b2 vaccine (n=8) or the Moderna mRNA-1273 vaccine (n=2). Post-COVID blood samples were collected from convalescent patients a median of roughly 100 days after diagnosis, with a range of roughly 35 to 170 days. Post-vaccine blood samples were taken a median of around 68 days after the second vaccine dose, with a range of roughly 13 to 250 days. Culture stimuli were overlapping spike peptide pools from SARS-CoV-2 and from the common cold coronaviruses HCoV-NL63, HCoV-OC43 and HCoV-229E. Control cultures used a CEFX viral epitope pool as positive control, an HIV-1 Nef peptide pool as negative control, or no peptide. The spike-specific CD4+ TCR repertoire was compared before and after mRNA vaccination in over nine COVID-19 convalescent patients and a handful of infection-naive healthy vaccine recipients.

Concerning this clonotype itself: There is no known antigen for this receptor. No per-base quality is available; no much larger clone lies one base away.

What the research found in general, with its limitations: The median count of SARS-CoV-2-reactive clonotypes went up from 21 after infection to 38 after vaccination, although the change was not significant. The number of convalescent patients in the study was relatively small, and the study did not examine early timepoints following natural infection. Among convalescent patients, a median around 83% of the SARS-CoV-2-reactive clones seen after vaccination appeared only after vaccination, which suggests priming specific to the vaccine. In convalescent patients, nearly all vaccine-specific clones (304 of 307) were found to be mono-reactive for SARS-CoV-2 spike rather than cross-reactive with common cold coronaviruses.

Reading the germline V gene (reference sequence) gives CDR1 SGHNT and CDR2 YYREEE. Cut back by 1 base and 6 bases, the V and J ends lie 12 bases apart. Taken from cysteine to phenylalanine, the CDR3 has 14 residues. The only DNA kept is the CDR3, 42 bases in frame from the first base. The library was generated by PCR. At the Johns Hopkins FTIC core, DNA from the cultured CD4+ T cells underwent TCR sequencing with the Oncomine TCR Beta short-read assay. Genomic DNA was extracted from the cultured CD4+ T cells with the QIAamp micro DNA kit. The Oncomine TCR Beta libraries from cultured CD4+ T cells were pooled using unique dual indexes and then sequenced on an Illumina iSeq 100. The published analysis was carried out like this. Non-productive sequences were removed, and CDR3s that did not start with C, did not end with F or W, or were shorter than 7 amino acids were discarded. The MANAFEST web application was used to identify antigen-specific clonotypes by comparing peptide-stimulated wells against reference wells and other culture wells. To be called positive, a clone needed an FDR below 0.05, an odds ratio above 5, and a productive frequency above 0.1% in at least two of three replicate wells. Clonotypes that were significantly expanded in both SARS-CoV-2 spike wells and at least one common cold coronavirus spike condition were defined as cross-reactive. Levenshtein distances (stringdist) and unrooted phylogenetic trees (ape) in R version 3.6.1 were used to assess CDR3 homology. TCRdb reran the public reads through fastp at Q25 and MiXCR, keeping productive beta chains. Rows are unified per CDR3 protein, each entry keeping the most common DNA and genes. For this entry, the V and J calls and clone size follow TCRdb and not the study's own pipeline. Here the sample has approximately 12,000 distinct CDR3 sequences; 30% occur a single time. Around 22% of the sample lies in the top ten.

In the paper's terms, the treatment or condition label means: approximately 9-day PBMC culture with coronavirus spike peptide pools or control peptides (ViraFEST assay). The study used the ViraFEST assay, which expanded antigen-specific T cells with peptide pools and then identified expanded clonotypes by TCR sequencing. The convalescent patients' positive SARS-CoV-2 PCR tests fell between March and December 2020, which was before the Alpha, Beta and Delta variants emerged in the United States. Each well held two million PBMCs cultured with roughly 10 ug/ml peptide pools in IMDM containing about 5% human AB serum and approximately 10 IU/ml IL-2. On days 3 and 7, half of the culture medium was replaced with fresh IL-2-containing medium. After 10 days of culture, CD4+ T cells were isolated by negative selection with the EasySep CD4+ T cell isolation kit. Ficoll-Paque Plus gradient centrifugation was used to isolate PBMCs from whole blood, and the isolated PBMCs were then either used fresh or cryopreserved at -140C. Culture conditions were generally each tested in triplicate wells.

Sequencing used cultured CD4+ T cells from blood. This chain is built from TRBV5-4 and TRBJ2-3; the D gene is possibly TRBD1 or TRBD2, each agreeing over 6 bases. The sequence was collected from a human donor with COVID-19. The sequenced DNA is TGTGCCAGCAGCTTGCGGGGGCAAGCGGATACGCAGTATTTT. This yields the protein CASSLRGQADTQYF.